Sequencing of this T cell receptor beta chain was carried out in a study of blood T cell repertoires in COVID-19 (dated by TCRdb to the early 2020s). Regarding the research as a whole: Samples from collaborators originated in the United States, Italy and Spain and spanned both the acute and convalescent phases of COVID-19. The samples were drawn from two sources: the first 160 participants of the ongoing ImmuneRACE study, and 1,000 to 1,500 subjects contributed by 6 global collaborators. The repertoires were released in a freely available public database meant as a resource for research on the immune response to SARS-CoV-2. Deeply sampled blood TCRbeta repertoires from subjects exposed to, actively infected with, or recovered from COVID-19 were included in the dataset. The sample metadata nearly always contained a de-identified subject ID, COVID-19 status, age in years and sex. The prospective study material was composed of cDNA or gDNA derived from T cells, B-cell-depleted T cells, or PBMCs. HLA class I and class II types, where available, came from metadata supplied by the sample provider rather than from assay-based typing.

Each collaborating institution followed its own protocols to collect whole blood in K2EDTA tubes. For TCRbeta analysis, collaborators shipped samples as frozen whole blood, isolated PBMCs, or DNA extracted from either of those sample types. Comment on this clone: Its antigen is unknown. No base quality values were provided; no much bigger clone lies one nucleotide off.

CDR1 SNHLY and CDR2 FYNNEI are derived from the germline V gene. The trim is 1 base for V and 4 bases for J, with a gap of 16 bases between the germline ends. The CDR3 contains 16 residues, cysteine and phenylalanine counted. The entry retains the CDR3 DNA only, 48 bases that are in frame from base 1. TCRbeta CDR3 regions were amplified from genomic DNA by means of the immunoSEQ Assay, a bias-controlled multiplex PCR. The study's own analysis went as follows. The number of nucleated cells in each sample was estimated from the amplification of reference gene primers within the assay. Sequence reads were collapsed and filtered to measure the absolute abundance of every unique TCRbeta CDR3 rearrangement. For each sample, productive Simpson clonality was calculated as the square root of Simpson's diversity index across productive rearrangements. TCRdb stores this immuneACCESS table with in-frame sequences only. Part of the clones is absent; in the studies checked, under half of the shortfall reflects unresolved V genes, and no reason is known for the rest. The V and J calls and clone size come from that table; D and trimming were worked out from the DNA. A total of 90,000 or so clones appear in this sample, about 91% of them only once. Of the sample, under 0.6% is held by the ten largest clones.

Summary of the overall study and its limitations: The amount of clinical and demographic metadata varied by source and participant and was provided uncurated.

This sequence uses TRBV2 and TRBJ1-2, with the D gene call left open. The specimen sequenced was peripheral blood. This TCR was recovered from a man between 60 and 75 years old with acute or convalescent COVID-19. The CDR3 here reads CASSEVTSPSLYGYTF. The DNA sequence reads TGTGCCAGCAGTGAAGTCACATCACCTTCCCTCTATGGCTACACCTTC.